Below, 6 T cell receptor beta chains from the same sample are listed, as sequenced in a study of blood T cells in healthy people across ages. A sample-barcoded 5' primer and a J-beta primer mix were used in a second PCR of roughly 6 to 11 cycles. One entry per CDR3 protein results from TCRdb running MiXCR on the 5' RACE reads. The table shows fewer than 2 million distinct CDR3 sequences, with approximately 39% occurring only once. The sample comprised blood. The receptors derive from a human donor in good health.

This clonotype has more than one count but fewer than ten. V and J are TRBV4-3 and TRBJ2-1; no clear D. This CDR3 is 17 amino acids long. Germline lookup yields CDR1 LGHNA and CDR2 YSLEER. V lost 5 bases to trimming and J lost 1 base, with 18 bases between them. The CDR3 nucleotides are TGCGCCAGCAGCAGCTTTCCTCAGAAAGGGTCCTACAATGAGCAGTTCTTC. As protein: CASSSFPQKGSYNEQFF.

In this sample, this clonotype turned up a few times. The chain uses TRBV5-1 and TRBJ2-1; 8 nucleotides match TRBD2. There are 14 residues in the CDR3. The V and J ends lost 3 bases and 7 bases, in that order; junction bases with no gene match: 6. CDR1 is SGHRS and CDR2 is YFSETQ in the germline V gene. In DNA, the CDR3 is TGCGCCAGCAGCTCCAGCGGGGGAAGGAATGAGCAGTTCTTC. It is translated as CASSSSGGRNEQFF.

Comments on this clonotype: The junction departs from germline at one end; a sequencing error may be responsible. The chain employs TRBV29-1 and TRBJ2-5, with D tentatively TRBD1 (6 bases). The CDR3 sequence is 15 residues long. Germline V lookup: CDR1 SQVTM, CDR2 ANQGSEA. CDR3 DNA sequence: TGCGGCGTGAAAAAAACCGGGACATCCCAAGAGGCCCAGTACTTC. This gives the protein CGVKKTGTSQEAQYF.

The chain has TRBV29-1 and TRBJ1-1; D is unclear. The germline CDR1 and CDR2 sequences are SQVTM and ANQGSEA. V was pared by 7 bases and J by 1 base, with 4 bases between. The CDR3 has 10 residues. CDR3 region: CSAENTEAFF. In nucleotides, the CDR3 is TGCAGCGCCGAGAACACTGAAGCTTTCTTT.

The J gene is TRBJ1-6, the V gene TRBV9, with D hard to call. Germline CDR1 is SGDLS and CDR2 is YYNGEE. V was shortened by 0 bases and J by 10 bases, with 11 bases between the two germline ends. There are 14 residues in the CDR3. CDR3 DNA: TGTGCCAGCAGCGTAGAAAGGGAGCAATCACCCCTCCACTTT. This sequence encodes CASSVEREQSPLHF. The whole variable domain, filled in from reference TRBV9 and TRBJ1-6, reads DSGVTQTPKHLITATGQRVTLRCSPRSGDLSVYWYQQSLDQGLQFLIQYYNGEERAKGNILERFSAQQFPDLHSELNLSSLELGDSALYFCASSVEREQSPLHFGNGTRLTVT.

In its sample, this clonotype was seen once. One junction end does not reproduce the germline sequence, and a read error may be involved. The genes are TRBV5-6 and TRBJ1-1; D perhaps matches TRBD1 (5 bases). Germline lookup yields CDR1 SGHDT and CDR2 YYEEEE. The CDR3 totals 14 residues. CDR3 amino acids: CAGSLGEMNTEAFF. The DNA for the CDR3 is TGTGCCGGCAGCTTGGGGGAGATGAACACTGAAGCTTTCTTT.